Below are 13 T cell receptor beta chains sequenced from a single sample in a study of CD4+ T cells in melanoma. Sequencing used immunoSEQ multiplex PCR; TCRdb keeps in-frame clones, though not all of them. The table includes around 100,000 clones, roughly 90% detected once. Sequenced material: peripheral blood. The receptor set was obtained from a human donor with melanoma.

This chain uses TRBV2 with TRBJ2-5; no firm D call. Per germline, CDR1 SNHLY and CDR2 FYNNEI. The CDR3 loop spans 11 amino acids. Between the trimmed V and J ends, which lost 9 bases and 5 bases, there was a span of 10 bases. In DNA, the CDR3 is TGTGCCAGTGCGACGGAGGAGACCCAGTACTTC. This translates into CASATEETQYF.

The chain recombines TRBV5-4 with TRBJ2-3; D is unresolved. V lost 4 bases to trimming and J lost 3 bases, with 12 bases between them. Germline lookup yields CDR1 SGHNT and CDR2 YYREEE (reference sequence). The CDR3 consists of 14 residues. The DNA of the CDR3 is TGTGCCAGCAGCCCGGACGGTGGGACAGATACGCAGTATTTT. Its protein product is CASSPDGGTDTQYF.

CDR3 sequence (DNA): TGTGCCAGCTCACCGGTCAATCGGCGGTCACCCCTCCACTTT. Translated: CASSPVNRRSPLHF. The V and J genes are TRBV18 and TRBJ1-6; no definite D call. The CDR3 extends over 14 amino acids. Looked up from germline, CDR1 is KGHSH and CDR2 is LQKENI. Trimming pared 3 bases from V and 10 bases from J, leaving 13 bases between.

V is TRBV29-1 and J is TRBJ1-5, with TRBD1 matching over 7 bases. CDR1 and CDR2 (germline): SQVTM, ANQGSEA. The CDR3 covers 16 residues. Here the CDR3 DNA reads TGCAGTGCTAAGGAGGGAGGGGGCTATAGCAATCAGCCCCAGCATTTT. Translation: CSAKEGGGYSNQPQHF.

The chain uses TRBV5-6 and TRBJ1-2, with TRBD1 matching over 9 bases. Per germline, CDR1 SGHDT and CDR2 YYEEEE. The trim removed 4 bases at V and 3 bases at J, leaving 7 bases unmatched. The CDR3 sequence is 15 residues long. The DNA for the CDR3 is TGTGCCAGCAGCCGTCGGGACAGGGATGACTATGGCTACACCTTC. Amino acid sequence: CASSRRDRDDYGYTF.

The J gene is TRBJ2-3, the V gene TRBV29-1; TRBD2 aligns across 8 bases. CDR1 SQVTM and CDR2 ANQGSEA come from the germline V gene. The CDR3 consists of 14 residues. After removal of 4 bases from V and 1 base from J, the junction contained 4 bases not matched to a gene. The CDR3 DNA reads TGCAGCGTTGGAGCGCGGGGGGGCACAGATACGCAGTATTTT. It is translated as CSVGARGGTDTQYF.

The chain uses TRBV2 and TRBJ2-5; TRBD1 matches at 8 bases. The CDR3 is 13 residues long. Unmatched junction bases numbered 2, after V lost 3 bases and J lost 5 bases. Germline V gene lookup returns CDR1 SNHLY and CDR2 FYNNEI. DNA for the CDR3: TGTGCCAGCAGTGAGAGGGACAGGGAGACCCAGTACTTC. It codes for CASSERDRETQYF.

The CDR3 DNA follows: TGTGCCAGCCGACCTCAGGACAGGGGCCATAACACCGGGGAGCTGTTTTTT. Residues: CASRPQDRGHNTGELFF. The chain links TRBV7-3 to TRBJ2-2; 9 bases are a match to TRBD1. V shed 8 bases and J 2 bases; nucleotides not matched to a gene: 12. The CDR3 is made up of 17 amino acids. Germline CDR1 reads SGHTA; CDR2 reads FQGTGA.

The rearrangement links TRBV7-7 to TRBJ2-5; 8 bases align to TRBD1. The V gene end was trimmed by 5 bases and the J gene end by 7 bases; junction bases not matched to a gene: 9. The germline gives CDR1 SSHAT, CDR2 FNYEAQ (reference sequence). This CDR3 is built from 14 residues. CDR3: CASSEGQGERTQYF. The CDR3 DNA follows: TGTGCCAGCAGCGAAGGACAGGGCGAGAGGACCCAGTACTTC.

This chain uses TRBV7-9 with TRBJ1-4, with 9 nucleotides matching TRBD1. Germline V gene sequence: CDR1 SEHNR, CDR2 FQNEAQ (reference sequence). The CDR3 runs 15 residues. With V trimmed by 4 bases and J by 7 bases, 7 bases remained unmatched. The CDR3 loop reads CASSSPGQGVEKLFF. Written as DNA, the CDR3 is TGTGCCAGCAGCTCACCGGGACAGGGCGTTGAAAAACTGTTTTTT.

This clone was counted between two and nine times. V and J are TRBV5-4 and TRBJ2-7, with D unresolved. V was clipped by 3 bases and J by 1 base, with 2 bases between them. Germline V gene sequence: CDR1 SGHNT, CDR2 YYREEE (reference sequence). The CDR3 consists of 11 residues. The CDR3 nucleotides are TGTGCCAGCAGCTCATCCTACGAGCAGTACTTC. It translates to CASSSSYEQYF. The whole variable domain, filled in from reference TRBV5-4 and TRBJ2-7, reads ETGVTQSPTHLIKTRGQQVTLRCSSQSGHNTVSWYQQALGQGPQFIFQYYREEENGRGNFPPRFSGLQFPNYSSELNVNALELDDSALYLCASSSSYEQYFGPGTRLTVT.

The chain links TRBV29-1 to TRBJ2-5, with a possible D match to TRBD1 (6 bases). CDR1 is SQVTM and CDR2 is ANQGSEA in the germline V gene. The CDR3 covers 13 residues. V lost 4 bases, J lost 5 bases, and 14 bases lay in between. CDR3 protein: CSVVRSGDETQYF. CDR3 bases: TGCAGCGTTGTAAGATCAGGGGACGAGACCCAGTACTTC.

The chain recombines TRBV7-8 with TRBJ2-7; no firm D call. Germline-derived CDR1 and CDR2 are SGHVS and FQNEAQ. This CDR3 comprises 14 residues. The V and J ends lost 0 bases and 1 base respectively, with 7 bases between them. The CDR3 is CASSLAATSYEQYF. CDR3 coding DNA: TGTGCCAGCAGCTTAGCCGCCACATCCTACGAGCAGTACTTC.